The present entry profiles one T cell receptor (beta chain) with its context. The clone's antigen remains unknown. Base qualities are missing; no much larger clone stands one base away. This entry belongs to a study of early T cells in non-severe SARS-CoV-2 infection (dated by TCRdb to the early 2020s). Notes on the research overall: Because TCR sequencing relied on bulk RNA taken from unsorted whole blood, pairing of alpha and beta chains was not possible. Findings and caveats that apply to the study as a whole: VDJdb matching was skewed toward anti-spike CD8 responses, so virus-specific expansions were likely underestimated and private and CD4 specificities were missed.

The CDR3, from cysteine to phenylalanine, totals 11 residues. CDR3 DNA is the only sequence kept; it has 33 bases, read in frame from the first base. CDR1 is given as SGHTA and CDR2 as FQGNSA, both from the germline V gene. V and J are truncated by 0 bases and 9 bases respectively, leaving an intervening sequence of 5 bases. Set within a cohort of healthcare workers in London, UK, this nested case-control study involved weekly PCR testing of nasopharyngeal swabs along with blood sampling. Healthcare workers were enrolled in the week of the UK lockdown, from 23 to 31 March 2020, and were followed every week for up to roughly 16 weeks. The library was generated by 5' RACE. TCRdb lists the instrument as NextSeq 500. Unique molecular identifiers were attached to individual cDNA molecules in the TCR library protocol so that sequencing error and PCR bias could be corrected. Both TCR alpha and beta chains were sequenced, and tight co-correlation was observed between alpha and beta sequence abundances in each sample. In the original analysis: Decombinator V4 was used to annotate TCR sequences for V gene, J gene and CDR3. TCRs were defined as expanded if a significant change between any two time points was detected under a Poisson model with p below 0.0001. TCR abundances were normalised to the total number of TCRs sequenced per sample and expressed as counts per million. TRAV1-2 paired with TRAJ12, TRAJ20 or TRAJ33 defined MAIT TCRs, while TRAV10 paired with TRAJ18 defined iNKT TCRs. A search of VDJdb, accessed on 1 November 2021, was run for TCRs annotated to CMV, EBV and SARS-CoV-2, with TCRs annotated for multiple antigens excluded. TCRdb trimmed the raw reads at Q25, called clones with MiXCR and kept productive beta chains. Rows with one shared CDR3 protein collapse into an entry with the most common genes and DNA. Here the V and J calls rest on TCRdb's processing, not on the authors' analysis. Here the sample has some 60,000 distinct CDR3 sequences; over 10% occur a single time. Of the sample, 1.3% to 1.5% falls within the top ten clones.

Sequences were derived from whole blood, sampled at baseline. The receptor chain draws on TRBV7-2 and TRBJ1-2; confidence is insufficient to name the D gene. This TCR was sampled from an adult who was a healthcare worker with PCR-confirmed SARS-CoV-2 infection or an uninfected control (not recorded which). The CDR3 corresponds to CASSLASSYTF. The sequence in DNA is TGTGCCAGCAGCTTAGCGTCAAGCTACACCTTC. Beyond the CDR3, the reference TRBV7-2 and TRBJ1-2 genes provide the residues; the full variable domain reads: GAGVSQSPSNKVTEKGKDVELRCDPISGHTALYWYRQSLGQGLEFLIYFQGNSAPDKSGLPSDRFSAERTGGSVSTLTIQRTQQEDSAVYLCASSLASSYTFGSGTRLTVV.